This T cell receptor (beta chain) was identified during a study of blood T cell repertoires in COVID-19. For the study at large: COVID-19 samples collected from the United States, Italy and Spain covered acute and convalescent phases. T cells, B-cell-depleted T cells, or PBMCs provided the cDNA or gDNA that served as material.

Trimming took 3 bases from V and 8 from J, leaving 9 bases between them. Per germline, CDR1 SGHRS and CDR2 YFSETQ. There are 12 residues in the CDR3. The table lists this clone with a few counts. The authors' processing: Estimates of nucleated cell counts were drawn from the amplification of reference gene primers. Assay used: immunoSEQ multiplex PCR; TCRdb lists only in-frame clones, some missing. The D gene and trimming were derived from the DNA, and the V and J assignments and clone size from that table. The repertoire holds hundreds of thousands of clones, about nine tenths seen once, with about 7.3% in the top ten.

The TCR originated in a woman in her seventies with COVID-19, enrolled during active disease. The sequenced sample consisted of peripheral blood. The V gene is TRBV5-1, the J gene TRBJ2-1; D uncertain. CDR3 region: CASSSPPDEQFF. The CDR3 bases are TGCGCCAGCAGCTCGCCGCCGGATGAGCAGTTCTTC.